This T cell receptor (beta chain) was captured by sequencing in a study of blood T cell repertoires in COVID-19. As for the study in general: COVID-19 samples, acute and convalescent, were from the United States, Italy and Spain. Sources were T cells, B-cell-depleted T cells, or PBMCs; the material itself was cDNA or gDNA.

There are 13 residues in the CDR3. V was pared by 6 bases and J by 7 bases, with 13 bases between. From germline, CDR1 is MDHEN and CDR2 SYDVKM. This clone was seen once. Per the original methods: How many nucleated cells were present was estimated from reference gene primer amplification. TCRdb's copy holds only in-frame clones and misses some; the assay was immunoSEQ multiplex PCR. The D gene and trimming were derived from the DNA, and the V and J assignments and clone size from that table. The data show some 100,000 clones, with roughly 76% seen just once and over 9.5% held by the top ten. This clonotype was sampled from a human donor in a cohort sampled during active COVID-19. The gene calls are TRBV28 and TRBJ1-3, with D unresolved. Source material: peripheral blood. CDR3 sequence reads: CASSPGLENTIYF. In DNA, the CDR3 is TGTGCCAGCAGCCCCGGACTGGAGAACACCATATATTTT.